This T cell receptor (beta chain) came from a study of PD-L1 blockade in urothelial cancer. Study as a whole: Patients, treated from 2014 onward, received atezolizumab 1,200 mg intravenously every 3 weeks. Patients' histories included 0 to 3 prior chemotherapy regimens. Blood samples had a median of approximately 140,000 T cells, more than 65,000 unique TCRs, and clonality roughly 0.074.

V gave up 7 bases and J gave up 9 bases; unmatched junction bases: 10. The CDR3 runs 13 residues. CDR1 is SQVTM, CDR2 ANQGSEA, per germline. This clone was recorded only once. All patients carried locally advanced or metastatic urothelial carcinoma. Profiling relied on immunoSEQ multiplex PCR, and the TCRdb table lists in-frame clones only, not all of them. The top ten clones hold under 5% of a sample with 55,000 to 70,000 clones, around 79% of them seen once. This clonotype was sampled from a man in his sixties or seventies with urothelial cancer. Sequences were derived from PBMCs, sampled around atezolizumab (anti-PD-L1) treatment. V and J are TRBV29-1 and TRBJ2-1; 9 bases agree with TRBD2. CDR3 sequence: CSGASGMHTEQFF. CDR3 nucleotide sequence: TGCAGCGGAGCTAGCGGGATGCATACTGAGCAGTTCTTC.